Detailed here is one TCR beta chain. The antigen is not known. The data derive from a study of shared clonotypes between healthy human individuals. Study context: A donor's plate count was three for CD4 naive and three for CD4 memory; CD8 naive had two and CD8 memory one. General study findings and limits: The rarefaction results pointed to incomplete sorted-subset sequencing despite large depth. Collection of samples was limited to blood; tissue repertoires likely differ. Sharing across a few donors was seen in 4% to 5.5% of naive CD4 clonotypes.

Naive CD8 cells, CD45RO-negative and positively selected for CCR7, excluded terminally differentiated effector memory CD45RA+ cells. Measured with immunoSEQ multiplex PCR; TCRdb has only the in-frame clones, and not every one. The repertoire holds some 2,000,000 clones, with over 85% as singletons. The CDR3 has 12 residues. Germline values: CDR1 SNHLY, CDR2 FYNNEI. Deletions cut 2 bases from V and 9 bases from J, with 11 bases between. This chain joins TRBV2 and TRBJ2-7; D is uncertain. The sequence was collected from a man aged 18 to 35 in good health. The source material was naive CD8+ T cells sorted from blood. CDR3 coding DNA: TGTGCCAGCAGTGAAAGGGCAGTGGGGCAGTACTTC. Translating it yields CASSERAVGQYF. The full variable domain, in which reference TRBV2 and TRBJ2-7 provide the parts outside the CDR3, is EPEVTQTPSHQVTQMGQEVILRCVPISNHLYFYWYRQILGQKVEFLVSFYNNEISEKSEIFDDQFSVERPDGSNFTLKIRSTKLEDSAMYFCASSERAVGQYFGPGTRLTVT.